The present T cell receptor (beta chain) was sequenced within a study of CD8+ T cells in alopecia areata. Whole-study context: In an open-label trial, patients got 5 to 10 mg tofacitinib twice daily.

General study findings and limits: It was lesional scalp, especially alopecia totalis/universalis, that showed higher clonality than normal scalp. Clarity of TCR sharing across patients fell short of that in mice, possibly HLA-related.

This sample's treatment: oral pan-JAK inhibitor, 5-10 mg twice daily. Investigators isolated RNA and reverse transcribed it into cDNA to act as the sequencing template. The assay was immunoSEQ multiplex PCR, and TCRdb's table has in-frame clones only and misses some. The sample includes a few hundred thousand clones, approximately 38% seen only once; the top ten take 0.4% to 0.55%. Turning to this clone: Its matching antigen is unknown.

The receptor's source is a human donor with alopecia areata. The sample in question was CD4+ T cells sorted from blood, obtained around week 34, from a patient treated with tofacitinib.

CDR3 region: CAWSTGLVSTDTQYF. CDR3 nucleotides: TGTGCCTGGAGCACGGGGTTAGTTAGCACAGATACGCAGTATTTT. The chain carries TRBV30 and TRBJ2-3, with TRBD2 as a possible D gene (5 bases). Trimming left V 3 bases short and J 0 bases short, with 13 bases between. Germline CDR1 is GTSNPN and CDR2 is SVGIG (reference sequence). This CDR3 spans 15 amino acids.